This TCR beta chain was identified in a study of shared clonotypes between healthy human individuals. Study-wide results and caveats: The represented genetic and exposure-history diversity was limited by the small number of donors.

Remarks on this clone: The antigen is undetermined.

V was pared by 4 bases and J by 5 bases, with 5 bases between. CDR1 and CDR2 from the germline V gene are LNHNV and YYDKDF (reference sequence). The CDR3 runs to 12 residues. Some clones are missing from TCRdb's copy, which holds only in-frame ones; the method was immunoSEQ multiplex PCR. The profile covers over a million clones, with more than 95% appearing a single time and approximately 1.1% taken by the ten largest. Healthy and HIV-negative, the adult donors had no recent acute infections or vaccinations. The donors, all of them Caucasian adults, lived in Nashville, Tennessee. The clonotype originates from a man younger than 45 in good health. The J gene is TRBJ2-2, the V gene TRBV15; D remains ambiguous. What was sequenced was naive CD4+ T cells sorted from blood. Subset meaning: CD45RA+ positively selected. The CDR3 loop is CATSIGTGELFF. For the CDR3, the DNA is TGTGCCACCAGCATAGGGACCGGGGAGCTGTTTTTT.